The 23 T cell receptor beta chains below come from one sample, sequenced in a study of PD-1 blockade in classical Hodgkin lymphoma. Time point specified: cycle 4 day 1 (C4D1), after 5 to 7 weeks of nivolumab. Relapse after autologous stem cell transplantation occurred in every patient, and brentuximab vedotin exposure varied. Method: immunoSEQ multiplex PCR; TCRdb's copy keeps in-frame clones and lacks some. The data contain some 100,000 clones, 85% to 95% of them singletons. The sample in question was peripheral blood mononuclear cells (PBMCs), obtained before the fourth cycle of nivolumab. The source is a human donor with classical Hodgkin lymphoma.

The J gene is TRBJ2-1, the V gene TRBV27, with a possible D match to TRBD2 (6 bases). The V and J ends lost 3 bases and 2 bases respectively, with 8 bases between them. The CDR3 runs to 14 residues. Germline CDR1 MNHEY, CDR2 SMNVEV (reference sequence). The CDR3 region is CASSFSSAYNEQFF. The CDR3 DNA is TGTGCCAGCAGTTTTTCTAGCGCCTACAATGAGCAGTTCTTC.

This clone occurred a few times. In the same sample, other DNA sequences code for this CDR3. CDR3 amino acids: CASRPQGLSGNTIYF. CDR3 nucleotide sequence: TGCGCCAGCAGACCCCAAGGTTTGTCTGGAAACACCATATATTTT. The chain is built from TRBV5-1 and TRBJ1-3; unclear D gene. The CDR3 consists of 15 residues. Per the germline V gene, CDR1 is SGHRS and CDR2 is YFSETQ. V dropped 5 bases and J dropped 1 base, with 13 bases sitting between them.

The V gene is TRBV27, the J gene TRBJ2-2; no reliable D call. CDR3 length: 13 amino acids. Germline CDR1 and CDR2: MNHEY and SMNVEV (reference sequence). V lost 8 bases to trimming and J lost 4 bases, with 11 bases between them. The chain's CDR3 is CASRLVGTGELFF. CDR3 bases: TGTGCCAGCCGCCTGGTTGGCACCGGGGAGCTGTTTTTT.

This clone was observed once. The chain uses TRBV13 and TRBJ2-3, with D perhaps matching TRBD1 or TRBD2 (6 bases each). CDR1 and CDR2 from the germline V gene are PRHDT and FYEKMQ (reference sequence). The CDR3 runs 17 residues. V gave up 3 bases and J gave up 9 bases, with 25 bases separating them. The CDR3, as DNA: TGTGCCAGCAGCTTCGCCCAAGGGGGGCTTGGCGGGAACACGCAGTATTTT. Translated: CASSFAQGGLGGNTQYF.

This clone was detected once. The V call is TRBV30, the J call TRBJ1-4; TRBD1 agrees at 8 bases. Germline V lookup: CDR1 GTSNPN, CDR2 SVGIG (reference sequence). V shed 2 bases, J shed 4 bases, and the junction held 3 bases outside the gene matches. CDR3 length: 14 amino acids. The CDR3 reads CAWSSGQGNEKLFF. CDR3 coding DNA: TGTGCCTGGAGTTCCGGACAGGGTAATGAAAAACTGTTTTTT.

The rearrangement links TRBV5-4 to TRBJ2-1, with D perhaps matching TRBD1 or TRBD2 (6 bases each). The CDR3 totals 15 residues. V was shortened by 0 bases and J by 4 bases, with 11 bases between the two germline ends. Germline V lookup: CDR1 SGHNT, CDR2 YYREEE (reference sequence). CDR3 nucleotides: TGTGCCAGCAGCTTGGAGGGGGGCGCGTACAATGAGCAGTTCTTC. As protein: CASSLEGGAYNEQFF.

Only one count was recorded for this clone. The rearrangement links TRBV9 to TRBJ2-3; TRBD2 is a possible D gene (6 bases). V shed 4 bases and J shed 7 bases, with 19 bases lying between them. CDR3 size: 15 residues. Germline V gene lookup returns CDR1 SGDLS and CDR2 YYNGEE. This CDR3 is CASSNIAVDVYTQYF. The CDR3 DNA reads TGTGCCAGCAGCAATATAGCGGTGGATGTTTATACGCAGTATTTT.

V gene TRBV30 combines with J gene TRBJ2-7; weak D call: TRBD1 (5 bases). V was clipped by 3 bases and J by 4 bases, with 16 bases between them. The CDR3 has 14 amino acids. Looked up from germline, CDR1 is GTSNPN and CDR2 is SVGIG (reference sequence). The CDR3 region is CAWRDTSWRYEQYF. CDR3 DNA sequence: TGTGCCTGGAGGGACACCTCGTGGAGATACGAGCAGTACTTC.

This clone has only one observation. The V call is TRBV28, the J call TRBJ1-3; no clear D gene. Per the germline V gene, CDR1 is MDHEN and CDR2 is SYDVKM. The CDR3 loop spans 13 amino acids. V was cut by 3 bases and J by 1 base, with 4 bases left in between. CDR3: CASSFFSGNTIYF. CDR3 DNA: TGTGCCAGCAGTTTTTTTTCTGGAAACACCATATATTTT.

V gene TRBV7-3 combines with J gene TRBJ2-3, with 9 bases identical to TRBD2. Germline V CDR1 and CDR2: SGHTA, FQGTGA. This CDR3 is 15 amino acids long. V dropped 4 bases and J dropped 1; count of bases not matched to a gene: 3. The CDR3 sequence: CASSSVAGGTDTQYF. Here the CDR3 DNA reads TGTGCCAGCAGCTCGGTAGCGGGAGGCACAGATACGCAGTATTTT.

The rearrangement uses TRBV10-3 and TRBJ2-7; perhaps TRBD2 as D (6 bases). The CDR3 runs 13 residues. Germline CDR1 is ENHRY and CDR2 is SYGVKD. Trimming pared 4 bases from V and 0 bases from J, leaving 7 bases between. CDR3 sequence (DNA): TGTGCCATCAGTGGCGGGAACTCCTACGAGCAGTACTTC. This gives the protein CAISGGNSYEQYF.

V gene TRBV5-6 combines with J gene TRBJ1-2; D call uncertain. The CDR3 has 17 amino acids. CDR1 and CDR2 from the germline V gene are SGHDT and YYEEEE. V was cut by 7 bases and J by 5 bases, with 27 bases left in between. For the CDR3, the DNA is TGTGCCAGCTTCAGCTTACGGAGGGTGGTCGGCTATTATGGCTACACCTTC. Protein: CASFSLRRVVGYYGYTF.

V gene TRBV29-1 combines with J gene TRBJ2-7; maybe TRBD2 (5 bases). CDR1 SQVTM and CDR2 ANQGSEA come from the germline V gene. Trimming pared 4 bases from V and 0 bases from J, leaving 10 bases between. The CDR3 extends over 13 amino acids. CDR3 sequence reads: CSVVTAGSYEQYF. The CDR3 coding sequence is TGCAGCGTTGTCACTGCGGGCTCCTACGAGCAGTACTTC.

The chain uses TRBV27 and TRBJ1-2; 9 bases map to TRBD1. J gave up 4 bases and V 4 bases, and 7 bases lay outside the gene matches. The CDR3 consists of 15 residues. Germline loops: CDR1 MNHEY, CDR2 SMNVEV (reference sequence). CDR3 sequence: CASSSPTGGFYGYTF. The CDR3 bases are TGTGCCAGCAGTTCACCAACAGGGGGCTTCTATGGCTACACCTTC.

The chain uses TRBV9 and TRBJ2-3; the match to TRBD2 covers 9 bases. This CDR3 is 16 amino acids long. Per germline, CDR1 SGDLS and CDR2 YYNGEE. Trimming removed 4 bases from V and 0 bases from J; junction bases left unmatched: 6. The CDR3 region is CASSSRLAVSTDTQYF. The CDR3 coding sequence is TGTGCCAGCAGCTCCCGACTAGCGGTTAGCACAGATACGCAGTATTTT. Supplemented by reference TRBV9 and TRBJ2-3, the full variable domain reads DSGVTQTPKHLITATGQRVTLRCSPRSGDLSVYWYQQSLDQGLQFLIQYYNGEERAKGNILERFSAQQFPDLHSELNLSSLELGDSALYFCASSSRLAVSTDTQYFGPGTRLTVL.

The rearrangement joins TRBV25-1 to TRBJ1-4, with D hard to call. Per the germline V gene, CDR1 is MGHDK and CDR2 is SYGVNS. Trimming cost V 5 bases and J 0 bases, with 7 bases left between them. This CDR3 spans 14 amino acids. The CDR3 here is CASSHAATNEKLFF. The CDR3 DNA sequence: TGTGCCAGCAGTCATGCGGCAACTAATGAAAAACTGTTTTTT. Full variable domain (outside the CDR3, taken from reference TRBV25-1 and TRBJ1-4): EADIYQTPRYLVIGTGKKITLECSQTMGHDKMYWYQQDPGMELHLIHYSYGVNSTEKGDLSSESTVSRIRTEHFPLTLESARPSHTSQYLCASSHAATNEKLFFGSGTQLSVL.

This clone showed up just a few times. The CDR3 spells CASSLATEAFF. DNA of the CDR3: TGCGCCAGCAGCTTGGCCACTGAAGCTTTCTTT. V and J are TRBV5-1 and TRBJ1-1; D is unclear. Germline lookup yields CDR1 SGHRS and CDR2 YFSETQ. The length of the CDR3 is 11 residues. Trimming left V 0 bases short and J 4 bases short, with 1 base between.

The CDR3 is CASSLSNRDQPQHF. In DNA, the CDR3 is TGTGCCAGCAGTTTGTCAAACAGAGATCAGCCCCAGCATTTT. The chain combines TRBV27 with TRBJ1-5; D is uncertain. CDR1 and CDR2 (germline): MNHEY, SMNVEV (reference sequence). The germline V and J ends were trimmed by 3 bases and 5 bases, with 11 bases remaining between them. The CDR3 is 14 residues long.

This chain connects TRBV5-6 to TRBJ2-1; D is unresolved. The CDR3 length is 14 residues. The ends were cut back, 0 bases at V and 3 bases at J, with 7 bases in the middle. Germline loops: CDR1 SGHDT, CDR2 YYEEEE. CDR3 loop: CASSLGSSYNEQFF. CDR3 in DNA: TGTGCCAGCAGCTTGGGCTCTAGCTACAATGAGCAGTTCTTC.

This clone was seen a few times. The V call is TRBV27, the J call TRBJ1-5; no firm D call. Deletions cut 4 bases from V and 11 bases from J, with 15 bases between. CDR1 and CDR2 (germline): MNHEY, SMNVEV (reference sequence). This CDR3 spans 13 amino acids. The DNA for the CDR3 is TGTGCCAGCAGTTCAGGACTGTTTATGGCCCAGCATTTT. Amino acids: CASSSGLFMAQHF.

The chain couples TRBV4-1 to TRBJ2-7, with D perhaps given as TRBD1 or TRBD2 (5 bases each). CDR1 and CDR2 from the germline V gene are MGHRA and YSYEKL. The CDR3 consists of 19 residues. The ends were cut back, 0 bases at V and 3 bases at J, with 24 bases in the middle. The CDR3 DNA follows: TGCGCCAGCAGCCAAGATGGTGGGGCAGGGAGAGGCGCCTACTACGAGCAGTACTTC. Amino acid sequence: CASSQDGGAGRGAYYEQYF.

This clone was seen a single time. The CDR3 DNA reads TGTGCCAGCAGTTTATGGGGGGGCCGCGAGCAGTACTTC. Translated, it gives CASSLWGGREQYF. V is TRBV27 and J is TRBJ2-7; tentative D call: TRBD2 (7 bases). The CDR3 sequence is 13 residues long. The V end lost 1 base, the J end lost 6 bases, and 10 bases lay between the germline ends. The V gene's germline CDR1 is MNHEY and CDR2 SMNVEV (reference sequence).

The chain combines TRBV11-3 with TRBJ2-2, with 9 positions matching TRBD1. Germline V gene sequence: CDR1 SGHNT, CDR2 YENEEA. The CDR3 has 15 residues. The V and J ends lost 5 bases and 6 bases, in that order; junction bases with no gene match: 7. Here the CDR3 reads CASSPGTGLAGELFF. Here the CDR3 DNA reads TGTGCCAGCAGCCCCGGGACAGGGCTGGCCGGGGAGCTGTTTTTT.